The sequence of this T cell receptor beta chain was determined in a study of T cell repertoires in cytomegalovirus infection. Study-wide background: Recently identified HLA-C-restricted CMV epitopes were used, and well-studied HLA-B-restricted CMV epitopes were used as well. CMV infection and matching HLA type were both indicated by public TCR beta signatures.

Each CDR3 protein gets one entry after TCRdb re-called the reads with MiXCR. The repertoire has 70,000 to 85,000 distinct CDR3 sequences, roughly 40% of them found once; the top ten carry 90% to 95%. Germline values: CDR1 SGHTA, CDR2 FQGNSA. This CDR3 has 13 amino acids. With 2 bases removed from V and 4 bases from J, the gap between germline ends came to 8 bases. Only a few counts were recorded for this clonotype. The target antigen is unknown. Findings of the study overall: Summed public TCR beta family frequency identified CMV carriers bearing the relevant HLA.

The sample consisted of CD8+ T cells from cultured PBMCs, taken from culture after CMV antigen stimulation. This clonotype was obtained from a human donor in good health (CMV status not recorded). Some clones in this sample may be carry-over from other donors' samples. The chain is built from TRBV7-2 and TRBJ1-2; D uncertain. CDR3 coding DNA: TGTGCCAGCAGCTTAAGCACAGTCTATGGCTACACCTTC. Encoded protein: CASSLSTVYGYTF.